What follows describes a single TCR beta chain. The antigen remains unidentified. The data were obtained in a study of T cell responses to AZD1222 COVID-19 vaccine. General study points: Donors skewed white British and female; clonal diversity was possibly underestimated. Spike-wide coverage was observed for vaccine-associated CD4 TCRs, with dominant responses at 160-218 and 743-854.

Germline values: CDR1 MNHEY, CDR2 SVGAGI. V lost 8 bases and J 6 bases, leaving 20 bases between the germline ends. The CDR3 sequence is 14 residues long. Libraries were prepared by immunoSEQ multiplex PCR; TCRdb keeps only in-frame clonotypes and omits some of them. The sample records about 76,000 clones, 60% to 85% being singletons. This chain joins TRBV6-5 and TRBJ2-7; D might be TRBD1 (6 bases). Source: peripheral blood, taken 28 days after the second dose of the MenACWY control vaccine. This clonotype originated in an adult who received the MenACWY meningococcal vaccine as a control. CDR3 amino acids: CASGQQGLASEQYF. CDR3 nucleotides: TGTGCCAGCGGTCAACAGGGCCTTGCTTCCGAGCAGTACTTC.